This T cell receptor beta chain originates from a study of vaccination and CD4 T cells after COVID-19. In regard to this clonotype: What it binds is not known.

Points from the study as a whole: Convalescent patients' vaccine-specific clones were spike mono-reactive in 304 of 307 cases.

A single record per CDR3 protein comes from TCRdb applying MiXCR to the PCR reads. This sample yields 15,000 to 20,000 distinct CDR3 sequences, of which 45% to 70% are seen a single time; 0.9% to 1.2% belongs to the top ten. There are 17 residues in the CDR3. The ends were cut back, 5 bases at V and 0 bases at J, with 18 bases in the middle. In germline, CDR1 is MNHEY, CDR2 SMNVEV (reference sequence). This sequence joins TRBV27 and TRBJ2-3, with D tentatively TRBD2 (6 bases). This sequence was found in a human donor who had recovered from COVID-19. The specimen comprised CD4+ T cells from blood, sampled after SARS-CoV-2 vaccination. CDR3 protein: CASSPPGLASSTDTQYF. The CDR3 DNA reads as TGTGCCAGCAGTCCTCCGGGACTCGCATCTAGCACAGATACGCAGTATTTT.